This T cell receptor (beta chain) was identified in a study of T cells in Graves' hyperthyroidism and ophthalmopathy. Regions amplified from RNA transcripts were the TCR beta CDR3 regions. HTBI primers were the set used in a first-round RT-PCR of the TCR CDR3. Each CDR3 protein gets one entry after TCRdb re-called the multiplex PCR reads with MiXCR. The table lists some 550,000 distinct CDR3 sequences, approximately 15% of them singletons, with roughly 3% in the top ten. The CDR3 length is 14 residues. Trimming removed 4 bases from V and 0 bases from J, with 7 bases in between. Germline V CDR1 and CDR2: MNHNS, SASEGT. A NOSPECS grade of at least 4, a Clinical Activity Score of at least 3 and duration under 3 months were recorded in ophthalmopathy patients. PBMCs stemmed from around 10 ml fresh peripheral blood. This clonotype was detected many times.

The receptor comes from a woman in her thirties or forties with Graves' ophthalmopathy. The chain carries TRBV6-1 and TRBJ2-1; D unresolved. Material for sequencing was blood. CDR3 residues: CASSGQVSYNEQFF. The CDR3 DNA sequence: TGTGCCAGCAGTGGTCAGGTCTCCTACAATGAGCAGTTCTTC.